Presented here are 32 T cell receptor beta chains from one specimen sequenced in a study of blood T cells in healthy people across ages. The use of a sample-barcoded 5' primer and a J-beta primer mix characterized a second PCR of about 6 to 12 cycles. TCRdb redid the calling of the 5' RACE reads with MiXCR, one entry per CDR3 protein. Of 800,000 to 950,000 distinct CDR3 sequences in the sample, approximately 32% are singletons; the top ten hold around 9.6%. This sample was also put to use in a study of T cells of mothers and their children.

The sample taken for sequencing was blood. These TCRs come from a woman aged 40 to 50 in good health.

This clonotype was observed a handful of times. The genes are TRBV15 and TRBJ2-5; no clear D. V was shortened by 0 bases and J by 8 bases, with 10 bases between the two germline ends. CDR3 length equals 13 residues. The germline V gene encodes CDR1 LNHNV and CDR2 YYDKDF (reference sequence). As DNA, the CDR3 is TGTGCCACCAGCAGAGATCTGGGGTTAACCCAGTACTTC. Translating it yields CATSRDLGLTQYF. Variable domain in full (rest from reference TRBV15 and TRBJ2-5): DAMVIQNPRYQVTQFGKPVTLSCSQTLNHNVMYWYQQKSSQAPKLLFHYYDKDFNNEADTPDNFQSRRPNTSFCFLDIRSPGLGDTAMYLCATSRDLGLTQYFGPGTRLLVL.

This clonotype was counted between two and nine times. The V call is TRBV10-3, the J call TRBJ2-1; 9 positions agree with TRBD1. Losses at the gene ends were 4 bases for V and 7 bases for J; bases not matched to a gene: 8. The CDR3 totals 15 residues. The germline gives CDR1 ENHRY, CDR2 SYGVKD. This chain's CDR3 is CAISVSGTGRNEQFF. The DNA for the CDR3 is TGTGCCATCAGTGTATCCGGGACAGGGAGGAATGAGCAGTTCTTC.

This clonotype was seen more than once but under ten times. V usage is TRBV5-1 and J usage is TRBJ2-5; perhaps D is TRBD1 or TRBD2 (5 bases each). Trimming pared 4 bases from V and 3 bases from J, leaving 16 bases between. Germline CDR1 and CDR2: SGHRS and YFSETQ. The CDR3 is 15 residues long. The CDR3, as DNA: TGCGCCAGCAGCGGGGGAGACTATTTAGAAGAGACCCAGTACTTC. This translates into CASSGGDYLEETQYF. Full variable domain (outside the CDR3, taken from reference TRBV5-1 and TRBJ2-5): KAGVTQTPRYLIKTRGQQVTLSCSPISGHRSVSWYQQTPGQGLQFLFEYFSETQRNKGNFPGRFSGRQFSNSRSEMNVSTLELGDSALYLCASSGGDYLEETQYFGPGTRLLVL.

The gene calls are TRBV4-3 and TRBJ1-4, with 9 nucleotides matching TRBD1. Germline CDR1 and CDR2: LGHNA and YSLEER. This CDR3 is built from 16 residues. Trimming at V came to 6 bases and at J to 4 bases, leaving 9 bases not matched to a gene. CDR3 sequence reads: CASSLTPGQGNEKLFF. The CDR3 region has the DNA TGCGCCAGCAGTCTTACTCCGGGACAGGGTAATGAAAAACTGTTTTTT.

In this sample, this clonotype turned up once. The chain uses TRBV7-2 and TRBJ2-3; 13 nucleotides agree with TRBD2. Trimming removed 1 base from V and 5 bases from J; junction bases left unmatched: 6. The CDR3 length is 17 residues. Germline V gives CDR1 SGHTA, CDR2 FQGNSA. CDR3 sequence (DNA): TGTGCCAGCAGCTTAGACGGACTAGCGGGGGCGGGAGATACGCAGTATTTT. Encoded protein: CASSLDGLAGAGDTQYF.

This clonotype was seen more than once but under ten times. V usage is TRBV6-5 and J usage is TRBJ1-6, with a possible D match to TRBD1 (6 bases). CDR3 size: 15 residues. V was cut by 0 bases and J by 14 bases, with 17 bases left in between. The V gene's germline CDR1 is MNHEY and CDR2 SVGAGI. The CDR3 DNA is TGTGCCAGCAGTTACTCGAATCGGGGGCTAGGTTCCCTCCACTTT. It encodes CASSYSNRGLGSLHF.

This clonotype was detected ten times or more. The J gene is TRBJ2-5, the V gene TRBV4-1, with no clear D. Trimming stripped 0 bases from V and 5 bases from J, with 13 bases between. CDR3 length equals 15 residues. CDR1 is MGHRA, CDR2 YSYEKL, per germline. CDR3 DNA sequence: TGCGCCAGCAGCCAAGAGTACTTGGCCCCCGAGACCCAGTACTTC. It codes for CASSQEYLAPETQYF.

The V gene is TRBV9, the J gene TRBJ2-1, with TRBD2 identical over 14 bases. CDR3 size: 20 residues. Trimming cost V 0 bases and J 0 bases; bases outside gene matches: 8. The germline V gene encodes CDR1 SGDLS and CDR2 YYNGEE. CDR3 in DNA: TGTGCCAGCAGCGTAGCCGGGACTAGCGGGGGCCTCAGCTCCTACAATGAGCAGTTCTTC. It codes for CASSVAGTSGGLSSYNEQFF.

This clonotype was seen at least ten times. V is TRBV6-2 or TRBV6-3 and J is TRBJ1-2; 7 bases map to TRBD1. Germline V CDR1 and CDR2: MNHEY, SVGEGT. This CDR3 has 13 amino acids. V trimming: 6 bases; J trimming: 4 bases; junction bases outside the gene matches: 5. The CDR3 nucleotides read TGTGCCAGCAGACAGACAGGGACCTATGGCTACACCTTC. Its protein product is CASRQTGTYGYTF.

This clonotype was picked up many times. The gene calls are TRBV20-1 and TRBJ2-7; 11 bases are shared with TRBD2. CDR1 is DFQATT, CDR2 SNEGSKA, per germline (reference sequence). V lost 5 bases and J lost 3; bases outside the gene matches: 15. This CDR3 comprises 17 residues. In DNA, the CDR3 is TGCAGTGCTCGTCTACATAGCGGGGGGGCCTTTGACTACGAGCAGTACTTC. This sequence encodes CSARLHSGGAFDYEQYF.

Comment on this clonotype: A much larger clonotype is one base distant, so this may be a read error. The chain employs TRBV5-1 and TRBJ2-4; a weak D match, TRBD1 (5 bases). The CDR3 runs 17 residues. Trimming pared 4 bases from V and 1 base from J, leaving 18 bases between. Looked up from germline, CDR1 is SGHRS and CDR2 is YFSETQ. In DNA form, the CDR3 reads TGCGCCAGCAGCCGCGAACAGGTCGGAATCGCCAAAAACATTCAGTACTTC. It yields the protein CASSREQVGIAKNIQYF.

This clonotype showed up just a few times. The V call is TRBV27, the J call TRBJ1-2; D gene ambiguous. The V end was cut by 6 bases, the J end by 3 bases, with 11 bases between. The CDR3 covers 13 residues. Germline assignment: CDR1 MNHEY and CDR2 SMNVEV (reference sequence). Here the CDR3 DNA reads TGTGCCAGCAGCTTAGGGCTGCACTATGGCTACACCTTC. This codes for CASSLGLHYGYTF.

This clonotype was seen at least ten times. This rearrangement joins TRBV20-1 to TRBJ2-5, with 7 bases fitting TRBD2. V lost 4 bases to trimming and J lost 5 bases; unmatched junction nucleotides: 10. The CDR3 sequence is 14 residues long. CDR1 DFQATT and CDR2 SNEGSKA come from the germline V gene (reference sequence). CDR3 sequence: CSATAGGEGETQYF. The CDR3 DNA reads TGCAGTGCTACCGCTGGAGGGGAGGGGGAGACCCAGTACTTC.

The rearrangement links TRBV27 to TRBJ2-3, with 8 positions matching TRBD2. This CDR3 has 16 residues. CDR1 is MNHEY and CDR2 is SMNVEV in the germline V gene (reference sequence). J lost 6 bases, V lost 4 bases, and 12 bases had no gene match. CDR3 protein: CASSSLLRGGRDTQYF. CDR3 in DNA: TGTGCCAGCAGTTCCCTGCTCCGGGGGGGCCGGGATACGCAGTATTTT.

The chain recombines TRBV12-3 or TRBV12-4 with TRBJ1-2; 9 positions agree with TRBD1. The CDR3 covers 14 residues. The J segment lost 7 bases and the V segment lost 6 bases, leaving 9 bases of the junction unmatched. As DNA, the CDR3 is TGTGCCAGCAGCCACCGGGACAGGGTTCTTGGCTACACCTTC. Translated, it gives CASSHRDRVLGYTF.

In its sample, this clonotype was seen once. This CDR3 reads CASSLTSGTGSSTF. CDR3 DNA: TGTGCCAGCAGCCTAACCTCCGGGACAGGGTCTTCCACCTTC. V is TRBV5-6 and J is TRBJ1-2; 9 bases are shared with TRBD1. Germline V CDR1 and CDR2: SGHDT, YYEEEE. Germline trimming cut 4 bases from V and 13 bases from J; bases unmatched to any gene: 14. This CDR3 has 14 residues. The entire variable domain, with the rest obtained from reference TRBV5-6 and TRBJ1-2, is as follows: DAGVTQSPTHLIKTRGQQVTLRCSPKSGHDTVSWYQQALGQGPQFIFQYYEEEERQRGNFPDRFSGHQFPNYSSELNVNALLLGDSALYLCASSLTSGTGSSTFGSGTRLTVV.

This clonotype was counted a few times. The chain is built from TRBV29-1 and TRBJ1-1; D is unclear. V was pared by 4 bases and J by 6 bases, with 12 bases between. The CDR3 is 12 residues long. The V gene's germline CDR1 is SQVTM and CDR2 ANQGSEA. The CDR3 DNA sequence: TGCAGCGTTGGGTCTGGGGTCCCTGAAGCTTTCTTT. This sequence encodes CSVGSGVPEAFF.

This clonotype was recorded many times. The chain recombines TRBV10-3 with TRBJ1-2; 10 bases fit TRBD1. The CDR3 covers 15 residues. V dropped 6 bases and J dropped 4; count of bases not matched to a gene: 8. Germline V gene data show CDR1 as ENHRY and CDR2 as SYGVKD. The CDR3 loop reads CAISLGQGGGYGYTF. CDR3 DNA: TGTGCCATCAGCCTAGGACAGGGGGGAGGCTATGGCTACACCTTC.

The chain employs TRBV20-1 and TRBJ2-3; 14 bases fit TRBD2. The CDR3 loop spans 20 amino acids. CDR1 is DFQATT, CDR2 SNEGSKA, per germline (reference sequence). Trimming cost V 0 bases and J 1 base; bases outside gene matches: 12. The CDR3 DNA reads TGCAGTGCTAGAGATGTTGGGACCGGGACTAGCGGGGGAGGCACAGATACGCAGTATTTT. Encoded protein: CSARDVGTGTSGGGTDTQYF.

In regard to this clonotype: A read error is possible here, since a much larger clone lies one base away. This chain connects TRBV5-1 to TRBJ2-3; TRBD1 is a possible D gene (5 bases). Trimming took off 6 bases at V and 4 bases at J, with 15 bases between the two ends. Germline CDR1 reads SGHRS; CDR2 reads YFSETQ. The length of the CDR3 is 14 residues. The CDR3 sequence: CASTLGHRADTQYF. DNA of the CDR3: TGCGCCAGCACTCTAGGACACCGCGCAGATACGCAGTATTTT.

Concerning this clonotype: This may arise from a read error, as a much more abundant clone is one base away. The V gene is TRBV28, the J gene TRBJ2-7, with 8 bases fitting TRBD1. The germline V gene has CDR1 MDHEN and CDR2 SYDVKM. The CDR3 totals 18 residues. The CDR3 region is CTSSSTVSSRGRAYEQYF. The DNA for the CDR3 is TGTACCAGCAGTTCCACTGTTTCGTCCAGGGGGCGGGCCTACGAGCAGTACTTC.

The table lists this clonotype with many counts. The DNA of the CDR3 is TGTGCCAGCAGCGTCGGCGGGGCGAGCACAGATACGCAGTATTTT. This codes for CASSVGGASTDTQYF. This chain connects TRBV9 to TRBJ2-3; the D gene is possibly TRBD2 (6 bases). This CDR3 spans 15 amino acids. Germline V gene data show CDR1 as SGDLS and CDR2 as YYNGEE. V was shortened by 2 bases and J by 0 bases, with 10 bases between the two germline ends.

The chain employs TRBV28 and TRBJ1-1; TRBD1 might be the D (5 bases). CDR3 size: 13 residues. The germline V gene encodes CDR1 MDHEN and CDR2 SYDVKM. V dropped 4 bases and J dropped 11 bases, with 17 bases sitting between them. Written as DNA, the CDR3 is TGTGCCAGCAGTTATCTGGGACCGGAGCGGGCTTTCTTT. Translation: CASSYLGPERAFF.

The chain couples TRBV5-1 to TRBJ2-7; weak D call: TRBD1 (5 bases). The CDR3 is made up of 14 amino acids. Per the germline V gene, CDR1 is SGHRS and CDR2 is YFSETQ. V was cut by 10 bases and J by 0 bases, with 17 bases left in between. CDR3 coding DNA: TGCGCCGGCTGGGAAGGGGCCAGCTCCTACGAGCAGTACTTC. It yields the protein CAGWEGASSYEQYF.

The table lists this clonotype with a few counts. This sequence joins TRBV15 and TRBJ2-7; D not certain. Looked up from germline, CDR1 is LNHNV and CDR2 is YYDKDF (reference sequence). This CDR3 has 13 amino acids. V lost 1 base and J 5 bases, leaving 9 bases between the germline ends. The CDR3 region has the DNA TGTGCCACCAGCAGAGGGAATAGGGACGAGCAGTACTTC. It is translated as CATSRGNRDEQYF. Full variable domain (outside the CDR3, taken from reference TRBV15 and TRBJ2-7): DAMVIQNPRYQVTQFGKPVTLSCSQTLNHNVMYWYQQKSSQAPKLLFHYYDKDFNNEADTPDNFQSRRPNTSFCFLDIRSPGLGDTAMYLCATSRGNRDEQYFGPGTRLTVT.

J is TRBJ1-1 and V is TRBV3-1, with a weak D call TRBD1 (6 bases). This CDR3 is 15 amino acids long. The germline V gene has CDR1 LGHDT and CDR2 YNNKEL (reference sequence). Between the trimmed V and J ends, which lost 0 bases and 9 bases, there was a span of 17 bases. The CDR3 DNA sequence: TGTGCCAGCAGCCAAGAAAGGGGAACAGGGACTAAAGCTTTCTTT. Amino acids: CASSQERGTGTKAFF.

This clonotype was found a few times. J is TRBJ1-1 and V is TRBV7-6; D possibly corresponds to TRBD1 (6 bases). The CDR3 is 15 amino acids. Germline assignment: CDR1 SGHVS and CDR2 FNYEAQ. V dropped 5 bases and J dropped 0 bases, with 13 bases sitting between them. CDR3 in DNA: TGTGCCAGCAGCCCGCAACAGGGAATGAACACTGAAGCTTTCTTT. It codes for CASSPQQGMNTEAFF.

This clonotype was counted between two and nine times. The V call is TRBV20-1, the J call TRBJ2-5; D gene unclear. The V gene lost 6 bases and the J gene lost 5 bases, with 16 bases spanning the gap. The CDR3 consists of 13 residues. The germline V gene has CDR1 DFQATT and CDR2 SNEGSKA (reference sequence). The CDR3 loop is CSADTFSTETQYF. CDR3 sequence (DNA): TGCAGTGCCGATACATTCAGCACGGAGACCCAGTACTTC.

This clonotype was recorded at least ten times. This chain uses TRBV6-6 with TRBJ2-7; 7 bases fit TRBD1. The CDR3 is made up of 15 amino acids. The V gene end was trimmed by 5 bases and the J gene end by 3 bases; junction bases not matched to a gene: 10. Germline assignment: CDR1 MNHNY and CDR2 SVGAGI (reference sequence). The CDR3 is CASSNTGVGGYEQYF. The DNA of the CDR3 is TGTGCCAGCAGTAACACAGGGGTTGGGGGCTACGAGCAGTACTTC.

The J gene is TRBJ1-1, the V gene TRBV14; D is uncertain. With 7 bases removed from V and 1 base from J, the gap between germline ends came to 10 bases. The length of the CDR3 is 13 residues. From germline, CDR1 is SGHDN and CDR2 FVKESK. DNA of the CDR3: TGTGCCAGCATTGGCATCGGGAACACTGAAGCTTTCTTT. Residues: CASIGIGNTEAFF.

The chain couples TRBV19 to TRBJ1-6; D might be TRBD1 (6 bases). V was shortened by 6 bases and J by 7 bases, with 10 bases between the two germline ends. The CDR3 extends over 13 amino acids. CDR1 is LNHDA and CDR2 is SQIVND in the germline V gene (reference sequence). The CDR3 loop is CASSQGWNSPLHF. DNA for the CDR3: TGTGCCAGTAGCCAGGGGTGGAATTCACCCCTCCACTTT.

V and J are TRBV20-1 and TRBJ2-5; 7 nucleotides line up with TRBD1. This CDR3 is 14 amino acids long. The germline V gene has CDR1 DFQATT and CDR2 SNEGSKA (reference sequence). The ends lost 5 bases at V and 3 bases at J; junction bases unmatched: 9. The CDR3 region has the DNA TGCAGTGCTGTCCGGGACAGAGTTGAAGAGACCCAGTACTTC. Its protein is CSAVRDRVEETQYF.